The present entry profiles one T cell receptor beta chain with its context. The target antigen is unknown. This specimen comes from a study of monozygotic twins with inflammatory bowel disease. Study-wide findings and caveats: Healthy twins showed more clonotype sharing with others than IBD patients, especially patients with disease activity.

CDR1 and CDR2 from the germline V gene are DFQATT and SNEGSKA (reference sequence). This CDR3 is built from 17 residues. From its re-call of the 5' RACE reads, TCRdb lists each CDR3 protein once, without DNA. The table for this sample gives approximately 400,000 distinct CDR3 sequences. Sequencing input: blood. This chain uses TRBV20-1 with TRBJ2-1; TCRdb designates TRBD2, a call that cannot be tested without DNA. The receptor comes from a human donor with ulcerative colitis or Crohn's disease, or a healthy co-twin of an affected twin (not recorded which). CDR3: CSAEGLAGISSYNEQFF.